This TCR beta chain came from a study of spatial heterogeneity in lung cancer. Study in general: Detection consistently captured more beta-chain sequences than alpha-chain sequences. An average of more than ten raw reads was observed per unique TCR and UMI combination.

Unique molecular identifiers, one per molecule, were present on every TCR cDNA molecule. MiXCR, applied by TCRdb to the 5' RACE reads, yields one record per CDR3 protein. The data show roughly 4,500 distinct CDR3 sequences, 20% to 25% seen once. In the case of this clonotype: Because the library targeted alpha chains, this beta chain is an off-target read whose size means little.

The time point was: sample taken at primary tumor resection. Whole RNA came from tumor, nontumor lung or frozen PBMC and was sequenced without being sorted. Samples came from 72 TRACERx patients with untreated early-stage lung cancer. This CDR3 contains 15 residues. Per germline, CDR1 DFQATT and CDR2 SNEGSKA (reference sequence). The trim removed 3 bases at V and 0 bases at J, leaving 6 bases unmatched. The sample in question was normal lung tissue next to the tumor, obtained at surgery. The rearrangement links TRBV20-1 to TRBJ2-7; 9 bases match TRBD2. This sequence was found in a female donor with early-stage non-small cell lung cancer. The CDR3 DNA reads TGCAGTGCTAGCGCCCTAGCGGGGAGCTCCTACGAGCAGTACTTC. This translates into CSASALAGSSYEQYF.